Listed here is a single T cell receptor (beta chain). Its specificity is unknown. A junction end diverges from the germline sequence, so it may reflect a read error. This specimen comes from a study of T cells after yellow fever vaccination. A single record per CDR3 protein comes from TCRdb applying MiXCR to the 5' RACE reads. Among 500,000 to 650,000 distinct CDR3 sequences, 17% were seen once, and the ten largest hold roughly 17%. Study-level results: Primary-vaccination clones mostly resurfaced post-booster (around 95% CD4, approximately 87% CD8).

This sample comprised PBMCs, obtained about 5 days after the first yellow fever vaccination. The source of this sequence is a man younger than 30 who received the YFV17D yellow fever vaccine.

The CDR3 DNA follows: TGCTCCAGCAGCTTGGGGGTCGGGGGGGTTGCTGAAGCTTTCTTT. It is translated as CSSSLGVGGVAEAFF. V is TRBV5-1 and J is TRBJ1-1; TRBD1 might be the D (5 bases). CDR1 is SGHRS, CDR2 YFSETQ, per germline. The CDR3 covers 15 residues.